This TCR beta chain is from a study of T cell repertoires in cytomegalovirus infection. MiXCR, run by TCRdb on the reads, gives a single entry per CDR3 protein. The table has roughly 600,000 distinct CDR3 sequences, about 24% seen once; the top ten hold approximately 8.2%. The source material was CD8+ T cells from PBMCs. This receptor was identified in a human donor in good health (CMV status not recorded). Some clones in this sample may be carry-over from other donors' samples.

The CDR3 sequence is CASSQMRWSEPYTGELFF. The DNA of the CDR3 is TGTGCCAGCAGCCAAATGCGTTGGAGCGAACCTTACACCGGGGAGCTGTTTTTT. This chain uses TRBV14 with TRBJ2-2, with no clear D. The CDR3 is made up of 18 amino acids. Germline CDR1 SGHDN, CDR2 FVKESK. V lost 2 bases and J 3 bases, leaving 19 bases between the germline ends.